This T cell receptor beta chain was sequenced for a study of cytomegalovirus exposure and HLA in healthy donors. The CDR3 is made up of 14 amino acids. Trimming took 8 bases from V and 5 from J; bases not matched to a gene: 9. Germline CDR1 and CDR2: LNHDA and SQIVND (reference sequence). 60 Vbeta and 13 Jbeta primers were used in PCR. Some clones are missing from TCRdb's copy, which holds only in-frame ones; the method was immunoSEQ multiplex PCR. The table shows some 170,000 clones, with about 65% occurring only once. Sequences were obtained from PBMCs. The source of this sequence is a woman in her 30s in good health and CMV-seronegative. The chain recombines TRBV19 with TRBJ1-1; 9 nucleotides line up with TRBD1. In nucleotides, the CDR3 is TGTGCCAGTCGTACAGGGGGCGGAGAGACTGAAGCTTTCTTT. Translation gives CASRTGGGETEAFF.